The 29 T cell receptor beta chains below come from one sample, sequenced in a study of blood T cell repertoires in COVID-19. The assay was immunoSEQ multiplex PCR, and TCRdb's table has in-frame clones only and misses some. The profile shows 110,000 or so clones, more than 70% of them singletons. The sample comprised peripheral blood. These receptor sequences come from a human donor in a cohort sampled during active COVID-19.

The chain carries TRBV7-3 and TRBJ1-1; D uncertain. The CDR3 runs to 13 residues. Germline lookup yields CDR1 SGHTA and CDR2 FQGTGA. Trimming shortened V by 7 bases and J by 5 bases, and 14 bases separated the two germline ends. CDR3 protein: CASKLDARTEAFF. DNA for the CDR3: TGTGCCAGCAAGCTAGACGCCCGTACTGAAGCTTTCTTT.

This rearrangement joins TRBV3-1 (or the pseudogene TRBV3-2) to TRBJ2-1; 8 positions agree with TRBD2. V lost 1 base to trimming and J lost 9 bases; unmatched junction nucleotides: 2. Germline loops: CDR1 LGHDT, CDR2 YNNKEL (reference sequence). This CDR3 region has 13 residues. The CDR3 loop reads CASSQVSGVEQFF. For the CDR3, the DNA is TGTGCCAGCAGCCAAGTTAGCGGGGTTGAGCAGTTCTTC.

This clone has just a few counts. The chain has TRBV11-3 and TRBJ1-4; 8 bases map to TRBD1. Trimming took 5 bases from V and 3 from J; bases not matched to a gene: 2. The CDR3 covers 14 residues. Germline CDR1 is SGHNT and CDR2 is YENEEA. Here the CDR3 DNA reads TGTGCCAGCAGCGAGACAGGGGCTAATGAAAAACTGTTTTTT. Amino acids: CASSETGANEKLFF.

This clone has a single count. The chain is built from TRBV6-5 and TRBJ2-7; 10 nucleotides agree with TRBD1. This CDR3 contains 13 residues. Germline loops: CDR1 MNHEY, CDR2 SVGAGI. The trim removed 5 bases at V and 6 bases at J, leaving 4 bases unmatched. CDR3 loop: CASSRTGGREQYF. The CDR3 coding sequence is TGTGCCAGCAGTCGGACAGGGGGGCGCGAGCAGTACTTC.

V and J are TRBV7-9 and TRBJ2-3; 9 bases line up with TRBD2. Trimming at V came to 7 bases and at J to 3 bases, leaving 8 bases not matched to a gene. This CDR3 has 15 residues. CDR1 is SEHNR and CDR2 is FQNEAQ in the germline V gene (reference sequence). For the CDR3, the DNA is TGTGCCAGCACCCGATTTAGCGGGGGTACAGATACGCAGTATTTT. This sequence encodes CASTRFSGGTDTQYF.

This clone was observed a handful of times. The rearrangement uses TRBV9 and TRBJ1-1; 12 bases fit TRBD1. V shed 2 bases and J 1 base; nucleotides not matched to a gene: 6. This CDR3 region has 17 residues. CDR1 is SGDLS, CDR2 YYNGEE, per germline. This CDR3 is CASSVGTGGIKNTEAFF. CDR3 nucleotide sequence: TGTGCCAGCAGCGTGGGGACAGGGGGCATAAAGAACACTGAAGCTTTCTTT. The whole variable domain, remainder taken from reference TRBV9 and TRBJ1-1, is DSGVTQTPKHLITATGQRVTLRCSPRSGDLSVYWYQQSLDQGLQFLIQYYNGEERAKGNILERFSAQQFPDLHSELNLSSLELGDSALYFCASSVGTGGIKNTEAFFGQGTRLTVV.

CDR3 region: CASSSPGGYTEAFF. The CDR3 bases are TGTGCCAGCAGCTCCCCCGGGGGGTACACTGAAGCTTTCTTT. This sequence joins TRBV11-2 and TRBJ1-1; D is possibly TRBD1 (5 bases). V shed 4 bases and J shed 3 bases, with 12 bases lying between them. This CDR3 has 14 amino acids. In germline, CDR1 is SGHAT, CDR2 FQNNGV.

The V and J genes are TRBV11-2 and TRBJ2-7; the match to TRBD2 covers 9 bases. This CDR3 is 13 amino acids long. Germline CDR1 reads SGHAT; CDR2 reads FQNNGV. Losses at the gene ends were 5 bases for V and 7 bases for J; bases not matched to a gene: 6. The chain's CDR3 is CASSPRLAAEQYF. In nucleotides, the CDR3 is TGTGCCAGCAGCCCAAGACTAGCGGCTGAGCAGTACTTC.

This clone was picked up a small number of times. This chain connects TRBV30 to TRBJ2-7, with 9 bases that match TRBD1. The CDR3 is 15 residues long. Germline V gene lookup returns CDR1 GTSNPN and CDR2 SVGIG (reference sequence). The junction had 3 bases not matched to a gene; V was cut back by 0 bases and J by 0 bases. CDR3 loop: CAWSVGTGSSYEQYF. The CDR3 nucleotides are TGTGCCTGGAGTGTCGGGACAGGGTCCTCCTACGAGCAGTACTTC.

The chain uses TRBV7-8 and TRBJ1-1; 7 bases line up with TRBD1. Germline CDR1 reads SGHVS; CDR2 reads FQNEAQ. V shed 2 bases and J 4 bases; nucleotides not matched to a gene: 7. This CDR3 is 15 amino acids long. CDR3 amino acids: CASSLKGALSTEAFF. DNA for the CDR3: TGTGCCAGCAGCTTAAAGGGGGCATTGAGCACTGAAGCTTTCTTT.

The gene calls are TRBV9 and TRBJ2-5; 7 nucleotides match TRBD2. Losses at the gene ends were 6 bases for V and 3 bases for J; bases not matched to a gene: 5. CDR1 and CDR2 from the germline V gene are SGDLS and YYNGEE. This CDR3 spans 13 amino acids. The CDR3 sequence is CASNRGGEETQYF. The DNA of the CDR3 is TGTGCCAGCAACCGCGGGGGTGAAGAGACCCAGTACTTC.

The V and J genes are TRBV27 and TRBJ1-4; D might be TRBD1 (5 bases). The germline CDR1 and CDR2 sequences are MNHEY and SMNVEV (reference sequence). Trimming pared 1 base from V and 5 bases from J, leaving 8 bases between. The CDR3 has 14 residues. The DNA of the CDR3 is TGTGCCAGCAGTTTATGGGGGGGGAATGAAAAACTGTTTTTT. It translates to CASSLWGGNEKLFF.

The V and J genes are TRBV7-9 and TRBJ1-2; D is ambiguous. The CDR3 runs to 12 residues. V lost 1 base and J lost 4, with 4 bases in between. Germline CDR1 and CDR2: SEHNR and FQNEAQ (reference sequence). CDR3 sequence reads: CASSLDSYGYTF. As DNA, the CDR3 is TGTGCCAGCAGCTTAGACAGCTATGGCTACACCTTC.

The V gene is TRBV15, the J gene TRBJ2-1, with 9 bases matching TRBD2. The CDR3 is 15 residues long. CDR1 and CDR2 from the germline V gene are LNHNV and YYDKDF (reference sequence). Losses at the gene ends were 4 bases for V and 7 bases for J; bases not matched to a gene: 8. The DNA of the CDR3 is TGTGCCACCAGCACAAAGCGGGAGGCTCCTAATGAGCAGTTCTTC. This gives the protein CATSTKREAPNEQFF.

V is TRBV5-8 and J is TRBJ1-2; TRBD1 might be the D (6 bases). This CDR3 spans 15 amino acids. The V end lost 4 bases, the J end lost 2 bases, and 15 bases lay between the germline ends. The germline V gene encodes CDR1 SGHTS and CDR2 YDEGEE. In DNA, the CDR3 is TGTGCCAGCAGCACTTACAGGGAGTTCAACTATGGCTACACCTTC. Translation: CASSTYREFNYGYTF.

The V call is TRBV29-1, the J call TRBJ2-7; 8 nucleotides agree with TRBD2. The germline V gene has CDR1 SQVTM and CDR2 ANQGSEA. The CDR3 is 15 residues long. J lost 7 bases, V lost 2 bases, and 13 bases had no gene match. DNA for the CDR3: TGCAGCGTTGAAACTAGCGGAGAGGGTCTGGGGGAGCAGTACTTC. It specifies CSVETSGEGLGEQYF.

This sequence joins TRBV19 and TRBJ1-3; TRBD1 might be the D (5 bases). CDR1 and CDR2 from the germline V gene are LNHDA and SQIVND (reference sequence). The germline V and J ends were trimmed by 3 bases and 0 bases, with 12 bases remaining between them. There are 16 residues in the CDR3. The CDR3 sequence: CASSIGGISSGNTIYF. CDR3 DNA: TGTGCCAGTAGTATCGGGGGGATTTCCTCTGGAAACACCATATATTTT.

The chain employs TRBV7-9 and TRBJ2-5, with TRBD2 identical over 11 bases. The trim removed 5 bases at V and 6 bases at J, leaving 8 bases unmatched. The CDR3 spans 15 residues. Germline CDR1 and CDR2: SEHNR and FQNEAQ (reference sequence). In nucleotides, the CDR3 is TGTGCCAGCAGCCAAGGTAGCGGGAGGGGAAAGACCCAGTACTTC. The encoded protein is CASSQGSGRGKTQYF.

The chain combines TRBV28 with TRBJ2-1; a possible D gene is TRBD1 (5 bases). The CDR3 is 13 amino acids. Germline CDR1 is MDHEN and CDR2 is SYDVKM. Trimming took off 5 bases at V and 9 bases at J, with 14 bases between the two ends. The CDR3 DNA is TGTGCCAGCAGTCCACCGGACACCGGTGAGCAGTTCTTC. This sequence encodes CASSPPDTGEQFF.

This chain links TRBV20-1 with TRBJ1-6; D call uncertain. The ends were cut back, 7 bases at V and 8 bases at J, with 6 bases in the middle. The CDR3 spans 10 residues. Germline V CDR1 and CDR2: DFQATT, SNEGSKA (reference sequence). This CDR3 is CSVDDSPLHF. DNA for the CDR3: TGCAGTGTAGATGATTCACCCCTCCACTTT.

The chain combines TRBV6-1 with TRBJ1-4, with 8 bases fitting TRBD1. CDR1 and CDR2 from the germline V gene are MNHNS and SASEGT. With 2 bases clipped from V and 7 bases from J, the junction kept 12 bases outside the gene matches. This CDR3 has 17 residues. This chain's CDR3 is CASSESRLDRGGEKLFF. The CDR3 DNA follows: TGTGCCAGCAGTGAATCCCGATTAGACAGGGGAGGTGAAAAACTGTTTTTT.

The V gene is TRBV5-6, the J gene TRBJ2-7, with a tentative D call TRBD1 (6 bases). Per the germline V gene, CDR1 is SGHDT and CDR2 is YYEEEE. Trimming removed 5 bases from V and 3 bases from J, with 18 bases in between. This CDR3 has 15 amino acids. Here the CDR3 reads CASRPTGIKDYEQYF. CDR3 DNA sequence: TGTGCCAGCAGACCTACAGGGATCAAGGACTACGAGCAGTACTTC.

This clone was recorded a few times. CDR3 DNA: TGTGCCAGCAGCTTACAGGGGCGAAACACCATATATTTT. It specifies CASSLQGRNTIYF. The V gene is TRBV7-9, the J gene TRBJ1-3; D is possibly TRBD1 (6 bases). In germline, CDR1 is SEHNR, CDR2 FQNEAQ (reference sequence). The CDR3 has 13 residues. Trimming took 2 bases from V and 5 from J, leaving 7 bases between them.

J is TRBJ2-5 and V is TRBV7-9; tentatively, D is TRBD2 (6 bases). V shed 0 bases and J shed 5 bases, with 19 bases lying between them. CDR3 size: 17 residues. From germline, CDR1 is SEHNR and CDR2 FQNEAQ (reference sequence). The CDR3 sequence is CASSLATWAGPEETQYF. The CDR3 bases are TGTGCCAGCAGCTTAGCGACGTGGGCGGGACCTGAGGAGACCCAGTACTTC.

This chain uses TRBV7-8 with TRBJ1-2, with no clear D. CDR1 is SGHVS and CDR2 is FQNEAQ in the germline V gene. V was shortened by 5 bases and J by 0 bases, with 13 bases between the two germline ends. This CDR3 spans 15 amino acids. The CDR3 here is CASSQGGSSNYGYTF. Here the CDR3 DNA reads TGTGCCAGCAGCCAAGGAGGATCTTCTAACTATGGCTACACCTTC.

The chain recombines TRBV15 with TRBJ1-1; no definite D call. This CDR3 contains 13 residues. In germline, CDR1 is LNHNV, CDR2 YYDKDF (reference sequence). Trimming took off 1 base at V and 5 bases at J, with 8 bases between the two ends. The CDR3 loop reads CATSRGERTEAFF. Written as DNA, the CDR3 is TGTGCCACCAGCAGAGGCGAGAGGACTGAAGCTTTCTTT.

This chain connects TRBV18 to TRBJ2-4, with TRBD1 matching 7 bases. This CDR3 region has 14 residues. Germline assignment: CDR1 KGHSH and CDR2 LQKENI. The ends lost 3 bases at V and 7 bases at J; junction bases unmatched: 6. The CDR3 nucleotides are TGTGCCAGCTCACCGGTAGAACAGGGGAACATTCAGTACTTC. Translation: CASSPVEQGNIQYF.

The V gene is TRBV24-1, the J gene TRBJ1-2; TRBD1 might be the D (5 bases). V lost 4 bases and J lost 4, with 12 bases in between. Germline CDR1 reads KGHDR; CDR2 reads SFDVKD. This CDR3 is 14 amino acids long. This CDR3 reads CATSDPPDTYGYTF. The CDR3 DNA follows: TGTGCCACCAGTGACCCGCCGGACACCTATGGCTACACCTTC.

The table lists this clone with a count of one. The V gene is TRBV5-5, the J gene TRBJ2-7; 9 bases are a match to TRBD2. Germline lookup yields CDR1 SGHKS and CDR2 YYEKEE (reference sequence). The CDR3 sequence is 16 residues long. Losses at the gene ends were 0 bases for V and 4 bases for J; bases not matched to a gene: 8. The CDR3 DNA follows: TGTGCCAGCAGCTTGGGCCCCAGGCTAGCGGGATACGAGCAGTACTTC. Protein product: CASSLGPRLAGYEQYF.